The 13 T cell receptor beta chains below were found in one sample sequenced in a study of T cell repertoires in cytomegalovirus infection. TCRdb called the reads again in MiXCR, with one record for every CDR3 protein. The sample includes about 680,000 distinct CDR3 sequences, 20% to 25% of them seen just once. Sequencing was performed on CD8+ T cells from PBMCs. The receptors shown here come from a human donor in good health (CMV status not recorded). Some clones in this sample may be carry-over from other donors' samples.

This chain joins TRBV27 and TRBJ2-3; D is ambiguous. The germline V gene has CDR1 MNHEY and CDR2 SMNVEV (reference sequence). Trimming cost V 0 bases and J 0 bases, with 13 bases left between them. The CDR3 has 17 amino acids. The CDR3 nucleotides are TGTGCCAGCAGTTTATCCCCCACGGGCGCGAGCACAGATACGCAGTATTTT. Its protein is CASSLSPTGASTDTQYF.

This clonotype has at least ten counts. This chain joins TRBV5-1 and TRBJ2-1, with TRBD2 identical over 8 bases. This CDR3 region has 16 residues. The germline V gene has CDR1 SGHRS and CDR2 YFSETQ. Trimming cost V 1 base and J 2 bases; bases outside gene matches: 5. CDR3 nucleotides: TGCGCCAGCAGCTTGATTGCGGGGGGACCCTACAATGAGCAGTTCTTC. It translates to CASSLIAGGPYNEQFF.

This clonotype has a count of ten or more. In nucleotides, the CDR3 is TGTGCCAGCCTAAACTGGGGACAGGGAGACAATGAGCAGTTCTTC. Its protein is CASLNWGQGDNEQFF. The chain uses TRBV6-1 and TRBJ2-1; 9 nucleotides align to TRBD1. The CDR3 has 15 amino acids. Trimming took 8 bases from V and 5 from J; bases not matched to a gene: 10. CDR1 and CDR2 from the germline V gene are MNHNS and SASEGT.

The V call is TRBV5-1, the J call TRBJ1-1; TRBD1 aligns across 11 bases. J gave up 7 bases and V 4 bases, and 6 bases lay outside the gene matches. Per germline, CDR1 SGHRS and CDR2 YFSETQ. The CDR3 loop spans 14 amino acids. The CDR3 loop reads CASSPGQGVVEAFF. As DNA, the CDR3 is TGCGCCAGCAGCCCGGGACAGGGGGTGGTTGAAGCTTTCTTT.

This clonotype was counted a few times. The V call is TRBV11-1, the J call TRBJ1-4; no reliable D call. This CDR3 contains 16 residues. With 5 bases removed from V and 8 bases from J, the gap between germline ends came to 21 bases. Germline V gives CDR1 SGHAT, CDR2 FQDESV (reference sequence). CDR3 bases: TGTGCCAGCAGCCCACGGGATTTTCCGGCCGGAGAAAAACTGTTTTTT. Amino acid sequence: CASSPRDFPAGEKLFF.

A remark on this clonotype: Since a much larger clone is just one base distant, this may be a read error. The V gene is TRBV11-1, the J gene TRBJ2-1, with TRBD2 matching 7 bases. Germline V gene sequence: CDR1 SGHAT, CDR2 FQDESV (reference sequence). V shed 2 bases and J 8 bases; nucleotides not matched to a gene: 9. This CDR3 contains 15 residues. This chain's CDR3 is CASSLRGVREDEQFF. In DNA form, the CDR3 reads TGTGCCAGCAGCTTACGGGGGGTCAGGGAAGATGAGCAGTTCTTC.

The chain's CDR3 is CASSLVEFQTEAFF. The CDR3 nucleotides read TGTGCCAGCAGCTTAGTTGAGTTTCAGACTGAAGCTTTCTTT. This chain joins TRBV7-6 and TRBJ1-1, with D hard to call. V lost 1 base and J 5 bases, leaving 11 bases between the germline ends. This CDR3 region has 14 residues. Germline values: CDR1 SGHVS, CDR2 FNYEAQ.

This clonotype was counted ten times or more. J is TRBJ1-2 and V is TRBV29-1, with 8 bases that match TRBD1. Trimming cost V 3 bases and J 8 bases; bases outside gene matches: 11. This CDR3 has 14 amino acids. The V gene's germline CDR1 is SQVTM and CDR2 ANQGSEA. The CDR3: CSVDARDRFGGYTF. CDR3 nucleotide sequence: TGCAGCGTTGACGCCCGGGACAGGTTTGGAGGCTACACCTTC.

The table lists this clonotype with a few counts. The genes are TRBV20-1 and TRBJ2-1, with 10 bases identical to TRBD1. After removal of 0 bases from V and 7 bases from J, the junction contained 3 bases not matched to a gene. There are 14 residues in the CDR3. The germline CDR1 and CDR2 sequences are DFQATT and SNEGSKA (reference sequence). CDR3 DNA: TGCAGTGCTAGAGAGACAGGGGGCTCTAATGAGCAGTTCTTC. It codes for CSARETGGSNEQFF.

The sample holds many counts of this clonotype. The V call is TRBV7-8, the J call TRBJ2-3, with 8 bases fitting TRBD1. The J segment lost 4 bases and the V segment lost 1 base, leaving 7 bases of the junction unmatched. CDR3 length equals 16 residues. CDR1 is SGHVS, CDR2 FQNEAQ, per germline. Here the CDR3 reads CASSLEGRGLADTQYF. DNA of the CDR3: TGTGCCAGCAGCTTAGAGGGCAGGGGGCTTGCAGATACGCAGTATTTT.

With respect to this clonotype: A much larger clone lies a single base off, so this may be a read error. The rearrangement links TRBV11-3 to TRBJ1-1; D uncertain. Germline V CDR1 and CDR2: SGHNT, YENEEA. The CDR3 has 15 residues. CDR3 amino acids: CVSRRLRSGNTEAFF. CDR3 sequence (DNA): TGTGTCAGCAGAAGACTTCGTTCGGGGAACACTGAAGCTTTCTTT.

In its sample, this clonotype was seen a few times. J is TRBJ2-7 and V is TRBV6-2 or TRBV6-3; D may match TRBD1 or TRBD2 (5 bases each). V lost 8 bases and J 3 bases, leaving 11 bases between the germline ends. The CDR3 spans 12 residues. Looked up from germline, CDR1 is MNHEY and CDR2 is SVGEGT. The CDR3 bases are TGTGCCAGCGGGGACGGCCTCTACGAGCAGTACGTC. Amino acid sequence: CASGDGLYEQYV.

This clonotype was counted at least ten times. The rearrangement links TRBV12-3 or TRBV12-4 to TRBJ2-2, with D unclear. V lost 4 bases and J lost 4, with 7 bases in between. This CDR3 is built from 13 residues. The CDR3 DNA follows: TGTGCCAGCAGTTCCTCAGCCACCGGGGAGCTGTTTTTT. This codes for CASSSSATGELFF.